Listed below are T cell receptor beta chains from one sample, sequenced in a study of regulatory T cells in long-lasting Graves disease. TCRdb used MiXCR to reprocess the multiplex PCR reads, holding one entry per CDR3 protein. This table holds about 530,000 distinct CDR3 sequences, roughly 15% found once. These data also featured in a second study, about T cells in Graves' hyperthyroidism and ophthalmopathy.

The material sequenced was peripheral blood mononuclear cells (PBMCs), taken at new diagnosis, from a patient treated with antithyroid drugs. Receptors were obtained from a woman aged 35-65 years with Graves disease. CDR3s include the opening cysteine and the closing phenylalanine or tryptophan. Size values are once, few and many counts, or a class for expanded clones, and some rows have none.

>many|TRBV28|TRBJ2-7
CASSFRGSSSYEQYF
>few|TRBV19|TRBJ1-6
CASRSRTGTEDSPLHF
>NA|TRBV19|TRBJ1-5
CASNGGDIYNQPQHF
>many|TRBV28|TRBJ1-2
CASQRENYGYTF
>few|TRBV9|TRBJ2-3
CASSVSGFPDTQYF
>NA|TRBV18|TRBJ2-7
CASSPPSGRWIEQYF
>many|TRBV3-1|TRBJ1-1
CASSQAGAEAFF
>many|TRBV11-2|TRBJ2-3
CASSKGAGASTDTQYF
>many|TRBV7-8|TRBJ1-4
CASSLEGTGNEELFF
>many|TRBV3-1|TRBJ1-5
CASSQGANQPQHF
>many|TRBV6-1|TRBJ1-2
CASSVVTNYGYTF
>many|TRBV29-1|TRBJ2-1
CSVVRQGWDYNEQFF
>NA|TRBV7-3|TRBJ1-1
CASSPGHSGMNTEAFF
>many|TRBV27|TRBJ1-2
CASSLTAWYGYTF
>many|TRBV3-1|TRBJ1-2
CASSPTRDIHGYTF
>many|TRBV12-3/TRBV12-4|TRBJ2-5
CASSSPSGQGMGTQYF
>few|TRBV4-1|TRBJ1-1
CASSQEIHLNTEAFF
>many|TRBV9|TRBJ2-3
CASTLAGGREDTQYF
>many|TRBV3-1|TRBJ2-2
CASSQGGLALNTGELFF
>few|TRBV6-2/TRBV6-3|TRBJ1-5
CASSYLTPGSQPQHF
>many|TRBV6-2/TRBV6-3|TRBJ2-5
CASSYLGTREYF
>NA|TRBV6-2/TRBV6-3|TRBJ1-1
CAGSYGGGLNTEAFF
>NA|TRBV20-1|TRBJ1-6
CSARETFSSYNSPLHF
>few|TRBV4-2|TRBJ2-1
CASSHPSGASGGGNEQFF
>NA|TRBV7-9|TRBJ2-5
CASSPVSSQETQYF
>NA|TRBV5-6|TRBJ1-1
CASRSGTGGANTEAFF
>few|TRBV20-1|TRBJ2-1
CSARRSGGVTREQFF
>NA|TRBV2|TRBJ2-1
CASSFRQTGTEYNEQFF
>NA|TRBV3-1|TRBJ1-2
CASSQQGHYGYTF
>NA|TRBV18|TRBJ2-5
CASSSRDRGGETQYF
>many|TRBV6-1|TRBJ1-5
CASSKQGDGNQPQHF
>many|TRBV30|TRBJ1-5
CAWKTGRGEQPQHF
>few|TRBV20-1|TRBJ1-1
CSAYGTGGAVRGAFF
>NA|TRBV9|TRBJ2-3
CASSDNAVAGGTDTQYF
>many|TRBV6-5|TRBJ1-3
CASSYSISGAYGNTIYF
>many|TRBV11-2|TRBJ1-2
CASSWGARDGYTF
>NA|TRBV7-2|TRBJ2-5
CASSPLSTWTSGGFQETQYF
>many|TRBV6-1|TRBJ1-5
CASRSPGQGNQPQHF
>many|TRBV27|TRBJ2-7
CASSQPTGTGTVRQYF